The 28 T cell receptor beta chains in this list originate from one sample, sequenced in a study of neurological immune-mediated disorders. MiXCR, run by TCRdb on the 5' RACE reads, gives a single entry per CDR3 protein. Of around 66,000 distinct CDR3 sequences listed, 5.2% are singletons. The sequencing input was PBMCs. Receptors originate from a woman aged 25 to 45 with multiple sclerosis.

In this sample, this clonotype turned up many times. V gene TRBV20-1 combines with J gene TRBJ1-6, with D perhaps TRBD1 (6 bases). Per germline, CDR1 DFQATT and CDR2 SNEGSKA (reference sequence). The CDR3 has 13 amino acids. The ends were cut back, 3 bases at V and 9 bases at J, with 12 bases in the middle. In DNA form, the CDR3 reads TGCAGTGCTAGTGGGGGCGACGGTTCACCCCTCCACTTT. Translated: CSASGGDGSPLHF.

This clonotype was seen many times. The genes are TRBV5-1 and TRBJ2-1; a possible D gene is TRBD2 (5 bases). Germline-derived CDR1 and CDR2 are SGHRS and YFSETQ. The CDR3 loop spans 14 amino acids. The V and J ends lost 1 base and 5 bases respectively, with 10 bases between them. The CDR3 bases are TGCGCCAGCAGCTTGTTGCCTAGCCACAATGAGCAGTTCTTC. It encodes CASSLLPSHNEQFF.

The table lists this clonotype with a few counts. The V call is TRBV5-1, the J call TRBJ2-4; 12 bases map to TRBD1. Looked up from germline, CDR1 is SGHRS and CDR2 is YFSETQ. With 0 bases clipped from V and 2 bases from J, the junction kept 12 bases outside the gene matches. The length of the CDR3 is 20 residues. CDR3 DNA sequence: TGCGCCAGCAGCTTGGAAACCGGGACAGGGGGCGATATAACCAAAAACATTCAGTACTTC. This gives the protein CASSLETGTGGDITKNIQYF. The entire variable domain, with the rest obtained from reference TRBV5-1 and TRBJ2-4, is as follows: KAGVTQTPRYLIKTRGQQVTLSCSPISGHRSVSWYQQTPGQGLQFLFEYFSETQRNKGNFPGRFSGRQFSNSRSEMNVSTLELGDSALYLCASSLETGTGGDITKNIQYFGAGTRLSVL.

This clonotype has a count of ten or more. V usage is TRBV20-1 and J usage is TRBJ1-1, with a possible D match to TRBD1 (5 bases). Trimming pared 5 bases from V and 2 bases from J, leaving 15 bases between. The germline CDR1 and CDR2 sequences are DFQATT and SNEGSKA (reference sequence). The CDR3 loop spans 14 amino acids. The CDR3 bases are TGCAGTGCTCGCAGGGCCTCCGACAACACTGAAGCTTTCTTT. The encoded protein is CSARRASDNTEAFF.

This clonotype appeared many times. V gene TRBV20-1 combines with J gene TRBJ2-3; 7 nucleotides line up with TRBD2. Germline values: CDR1 DFQATT, CDR2 SNEGSKA (reference sequence). The CDR3 has 14 residues. V was clipped by 4 bases and J by 4 bases; unmatched bases: 8. The CDR3 sequence is CSATLASTPDTQYF. Written as DNA, the CDR3 is TGCAGTGCTACACTAGCGAGTACTCCAGATACGCAGTATTTT.

The chain is built from TRBV14 and TRBJ2-7; D is ambiguous. CDR1 is SGHDN and CDR2 is FVKESK in the germline V gene. Trimming cost V 6 bases and J 3 bases, with 9 bases left between them. This CDR3 has 12 amino acids. DNA for the CDR3: TGTGCCAGCAGTCCATCCAACTACGAGCAGTACTTC. Protein: CASSPSNYEQYF.

The chain is built from TRBV20-1 and TRBJ1-5, with 8 bases aligning to TRBD1. Per the germline V gene, CDR1 is DFQATT and CDR2 is SNEGSKA (reference sequence). CDR3 size: 14 residues. J was trimmed by 4 bases and V by 0 bases; bases with no gene match: 2. Written as DNA, the CDR3 is TGCAGTGCTAGAGAGGGACAGGCGAATCAGCCCCAGCATTTT. Translated, it gives CSAREGQANQPQHF.

The rearrangement links TRBV20-1 to TRBJ2-3; 13 nucleotides agree with TRBD2. Germline values: CDR1 DFQATT, CDR2 SNEGSKA (reference sequence). The CDR3 extends over 16 amino acids. V trimming: 5 bases; J trimming: 3 bases; junction bases outside the gene matches: 8. Written as DNA, the CDR3 is TGCAGTGCTTTAACTAGCGGGGGGGCCCCAACAGATACGCAGTATTTT. The encoded protein is CSALTSGGAPTDTQYF.

This clonotype was picked up a small number of times. The chain carries TRBV20-1 and TRBJ2-7; TRBD1 aligns across 7 bases. This CDR3 is 13 amino acids long. Germline values: CDR1 DFQATT, CDR2 SNEGSKA (reference sequence). The V gene end was trimmed by 6 bases and the J gene end by 0 bases; junction bases not matched to a gene: 5. Here the CDR3 reads CSAKDRNSYEQYF. DNA of the CDR3: TGCAGTGCCAAGGACAGGAACTCCTACGAGCAGTACTTC.

On this clonotype itself: One base away lies a much larger clone, so this may be a sequencing read error. This CDR3 is missing its conserved last phenylalanine or tryptophan, likely due to a read error. This chain uses TRBV4-1 with TRBJ2-1; perhaps TRBD1 as D (5 bases). V was trimmed by 1 base and J by 7 bases, leaving 8 bases between them. The germline CDR1 and CDR2 sequences are MGHRA and YSYEKL. The CDR3 loop spans 13 amino acids. CDR3 residues: CASSQVRGNEQFY. Here the CDR3 DNA reads TGCGCCAGCAGCCAAGTAAGGGGAAATGAGCAGTTCTAC.

This clonotype has ten or more counts. The V and J genes are TRBV12-3 or TRBV12-4 and TRBJ2-5; D perhaps matches TRBD1 (6 bases). CDR3 length: 15 residues. The V and J ends lost 6 bases and 3 bases respectively, with 17 bases between them. The CDR3 loop reads CASSQDSSPKETQYF. The CDR3 region has the DNA TGTGCCAGCAGCCAGGACAGTTCGCCGAAAGAGACCCAGTACTTC.

This clonotype was found many times. This chain uses TRBV5-1 with TRBJ1-1; D is uncertain. This CDR3 is 15 amino acids long. The germline V and J ends were trimmed by 1 base and 0 bases, with 10 bases remaining between them. Germline CDR1 and CDR2: SGHRS and YFSETQ. The CDR3, as DNA: TGCGCCAGCAGCTTGACAGCCGATATGAACACTGAAGCTTTCTTT. Encoded protein: CASSLTADMNTEAFF.

This clonotype was seen at least ten times. V gene TRBV5-1 combines with J gene TRBJ1-4; tentative D call: TRBD1 (5 bases). Trimming pared 5 bases from V and 8 bases from J, leaving 22 bases between. This CDR3 has 16 amino acids. Germline lookup yields CDR1 SGHRS and CDR2 YFSETQ. The CDR3 bases are TGCGCCAGCAGATACGGGACGTTGGTGCAGGGAGAAAAACTGTTTTTT. This codes for CASRYGTLVQGEKLFF.

This clonotype was recorded at least ten times. This rearrangement joins TRBV6-5 to TRBJ2-7; D is perhaps TRBD1 (6 bases). The CDR3 has 14 amino acids. Germline-derived CDR1 and CDR2 are MNHEY and SVGAGI. Deletions cut 2 bases from V and 7 bases from J, with 15 bases between. The CDR3 loop is CASSYERSTGEQYF. The CDR3 coding sequence is TGTGCCAGCAGTTACGAGAGGAGTACAGGGGAGCAGTACTTC.

This clonotype was counted ten times or more. CDR3 coding DNA: TGTGCCATCAGTACGACAGGGGGGGACTACGAGCAGTACTTC. It specifies CAISTTGGDYEQYF. The chain employs TRBV10-3 and TRBJ2-7, with 9 bases identical to TRBD1. Germline V gives CDR1 ENHRY, CDR2 SYGVKD. The CDR3 runs 14 residues. The ends lost 5 bases at V and 3 bases at J; junction bases unmatched: 5.

The sample holds many counts of this clonotype. V gene TRBV5-1 combines with J gene TRBJ2-7; TRBD1 is a possible D gene (6 bases). The CDR3 has 12 residues. Trimming removed 4 bases from V and 6 bases from J, with 11 bases in between. Germline CDR1 SGHRS, CDR2 YFSETQ. Here the CDR3 reads CASSAQGGEQYF. CDR3 nucleotides: TGCGCCAGCAGCGCACAGGGTGGCGAGCAGTACTTC.

This clonotype has ten or more counts. This chain uses TRBV6-2 or TRBV6-3 with TRBJ2-1; weak D call: TRBD1 (7 bases). The germline V gene encodes CDR1 MNHEY and CDR2 SVGEGT. The CDR3 contains 13 residues. V was pared by 0 bases and J by 14 bases, with 14 bases between. The CDR3 DNA sequence: TGTGCCAGCAGTTACTCGACAGGGAGGATTAAGTTCTTC. Protein product: CASSYSTGRIKFF.

This clonotype was seen only a few times. This sequence joins TRBV20-1 and TRBJ2-7; D possibly matches TRBD1 or TRBD2 (7 bases each). V was clipped by 6 bases and J by 4 bases, with 25 bases between them. Per the germline V gene, CDR1 is DFQATT and CDR2 is SNEGSKA (reference sequence). The CDR3 sequence is 16 residues long. CDR3 DNA: TGCAGTGCGGTAGATCCAGGGGGGGAAAACGCGTACGAGCAGTACTTC. It specifies CSAVDPGGENAYEQYF.

This clonotype occurred a few times. This chain links TRBV9 with TRBJ2-2; 8 positions match TRBD2. The V gene's germline CDR1 is SGDLS and CDR2 YYNGEE. CDR3 length: 14 amino acids. The V and J ends lost 7 bases and 6 bases, in that order; junction bases with no gene match: 8. CDR3 sequence: CASRGTRSPGELFF. The DNA for the CDR3 is TGTGCCAGCCGTGGGACTAGATCCCCCGGGGAGCTGTTTTTT.

This clonotype has at least ten counts. The chain joins TRBV12-3 or TRBV12-4 to TRBJ1-2; D is perhaps TRBD1 (6 bases). V gave up 5 bases and J gave up 3 bases, with 10 bases separating them. CDR3 length: 13 amino acids. The CDR3, as DNA: TGTGCCAGCAGTATCAGGGGCGACTATGGCTACACCTTC. Protein product: CASSIRGDYGYTF.

At least ten counts were recorded for this clonotype. This rearrangement joins TRBV12-3 or TRBV12-4 to TRBJ1-5; D may be TRBD1 (6 bases). Trimming took 4 bases from V and 3 from J, leaving 16 bases between them. There are 16 residues in the CDR3. The CDR3 DNA reads as TGTGCCAGCAGTTCAAACAGGGCTAGTTACAATCAGCCCCAGCATTTT. Translated: CASSSNRASYNQPQHF.

The V call is TRBV5-1, the J call TRBJ1-5; no clear D. CDR3 length equals 15 residues. The V end was cut by 0 bases, the J end by 5 bases, with 12 bases between. Germline CDR1 is SGHRS and CDR2 is YFSETQ. The CDR3 spells CASSLEAGKYQPQHF. Written as DNA, the CDR3 is TGCGCCAGCAGCTTGGAAGCAGGAAAATATCAGCCCCAGCATTTT.

The chain combines TRBV15 with TRBJ2-7, with 12 nucleotides matching TRBD2. Unmatched junction bases numbered 5, after V lost 3 bases and J lost 5 bases. CDR1 is LNHNV and CDR2 is YYDKDF in the germline V gene (reference sequence). This CDR3 spans 15 amino acids. The CDR3 loop reads CATSRRTSGDNEQYF. CDR3 bases: TGTGCCACCAGCAGGCGGACTAGCGGGGATAACGAGCAGTACTTC.

This chain uses TRBV5-1 with TRBJ2-7; TRBD2 aligns across 11 bases. V lost 0 bases to trimming and J lost 8 bases; unmatched junction nucleotides: 13. Germline V lookup: CDR1 SGHRS, CDR2 YFSETQ. The CDR3 length is 17 residues. CDR3 coding DNA: TGCGCCAGCAGCTTGGGACTAGCGGGGAACCGTAACGACAAGCAGTACTTC. The encoded protein is CASSLGLAGNRNDKQYF.

This clonotype was seen only a few times. The chain combines TRBV3-1 with TRBJ1-5; possible D gene TRBD1, 6 bases. The CDR3 has 14 amino acids. The germline V and J ends were trimmed by 2 bases and 6 bases, with 11 bases remaining between them. The V gene's germline CDR1 is LGHDT and CDR2 YNNKEL (reference sequence). CDR3 in amino acids: CASSQTGYGQPQHF. CDR3 sequence (DNA): TGTGCCAGCAGCCAAACAGGGTACGGTCAGCCCCAGCATTTT.

There are many counts of this clonotype. The chain has TRBV21-1 and TRBJ1-1. TRBV21-1 represents a pseudogene. The CDR3 contains 13 residues. Here the CDR3 reads CASSARGRTEAFF. The CDR3 nucleotides read TGTGCCAGCAGCGCGCGAGGGAGGACTGAAGCTTTCTTT.

This clonotype has ten or more counts. V and J are TRBV12-3 or TRBV12-4 and TRBJ2-2, with a possible D match to TRBD2 (5 bases). The CDR3 extends over 14 amino acids. The V end was cut by 2 bases, the J end by 7 bases, with 11 bases between. The CDR3 spells CASSLILGGGELFF. In nucleotides, the CDR3 is TGTGCCAGCAGTTTAATACTAGGAGGCGGGGAGCTGTTTTTT.

This clonotype was picked up many times. The rearrangement uses TRBV20-1 and TRBJ2-5; 9 bases agree with TRBD2. The germline CDR1 and CDR2 sequences are DFQATT and SNEGSKA (reference sequence). This CDR3 contains 14 residues. With 1 base clipped from V and 4 bases from J, the junction kept 4 bases outside the gene matches. In DNA, the CDR3 is TGCAGTGCTAGAGGTCCAGCGGGGGGAGAGACCCAGTACTTC. Its protein is CSARGPAGGETQYF.